Each of the 8 T cell receptor beta chains below was sequenced from the same sample in a study of OX40 agonist ivuxolimab in advanced cancers. Profiling relied on immunoSEQ multiplex PCR, and the TCRdb table lists in-frame clones only, not all of them. The sample holds roughly 24,000 clones, roughly three quarters seen once. This sample comprised CD4+ or CD8+ T cells sorted from blood, obtained in a trial of the OX40 agonist ivuxolimab. The receptor source for this set is an adult with an advanced solid tumor such as melanoma, head and neck, liver or kidney cancer.

J is TRBJ2-3 and V is TRBV14; TRBD2 aligns across 8 bases. The J segment lost 1 base and the V segment lost 9 bases, leaving 15 bases of the junction unmatched. This CDR3 contains 17 residues. The germline V gene encodes CDR1 SGHDN and CDR2 FVKESK. CDR3 coding DNA: TGTGCCAGAGCCTACCAGCGGGAGAACACCCGCACAGATACGCAGTATTTT. Translation: CARAYQRENTRTDTQYF.

This chain links TRBV7-2 with TRBJ2-7, with TRBD1 matching over 11 bases. The V and J ends lost 5 bases and 4 bases, in that order; junction bases with no gene match: 7. This CDR3 has 15 residues. Per the germline V gene, CDR1 is SGHTA and CDR2 is FQGNSA. The CDR3 bases are TGTGCCAGCAGCCCCTGGACAGGGGGCGTATACGAGCAGTACTTC. Amino acids: CASSPWTGGVYEQYF. Together with reference TRBV7-2 and TRBJ2-7, the CDR3 gives the full variable domain: GAGVSQSPSNKVTEKGKDVELRCDPISGHTALYWYRQSLGQGLEFLIYFQGNSAPDKSGLPSDRFSAERTGGSVSTLTIQRTQQEDSAVYLCASSPWTGGVYEQYFGPGTRLTVT.

This chain connects TRBV12-5 to TRBJ2-1, with unresolved D. The CDR3 sequence is 12 residues long. With 5 bases removed from V and 4 bases from J, the gap between germline ends came to 6 bases. Looked up from germline, CDR1 is LGHNT and CDR2 is FRNRAP. The CDR3 bases are TGTGCTAGTGGTGCCAATTACAATGAGCAGTTCTTC. Residues: CASGANYNEQFF. Drawing the rest from reference TRBV12-5 and TRBJ2-1, the complete variable domain is DARVTQTPRHKVTEMGQEVTMRCQPILGHNTVFWYRQTMMQGLELLAYFRNRAPLDDSGMPKDRFSAEMPDATLATLKIQPSEPRDSAVYFCASGANYNEQFFGPGTRLTVL.

The chain joins TRBV28 to TRBJ2-3, with 8 bases that match TRBD2. Germline CDR1 and CDR2: MDHEN and SYDVKM. CDR3 length equals 17 residues. V was clipped by 4 bases and J by 3 bases; unmatched bases: 12. The CDR3 nucleotides read TGTGCCAGCAGTTCCTCTATAGGACTAGCTGTGACAGATACGCAGTATTTT. It codes for CASSSSIGLAVTDTQYF.

The gene calls are TRBV27 and TRBJ2-3; no reliable D call. The V end was cut by 5 bases, the J end by 4 bases, with 10 bases between. The V gene's germline CDR1 is MNHEY and CDR2 SMNVEV (reference sequence). The CDR3 spans 13 residues. CDR3 sequence reads: CASSLVAADTQYF. CDR3 coding DNA: TGTGCCAGCAGTCTAGTGGCGGCAGATACGCAGTATTTT.

This clone was detected ten times or more. The J gene is TRBJ1-5, the V gene TRBV5-1, with D unclear. CDR1 is SGHRS, CDR2 YFSETQ, per germline. The CDR3 runs 16 residues. V lost 1 base and J lost 0, with 11 bases in between. CDR3 in DNA: TGCGCCAGCAGCTTGAGCTCAGTCTATAGCAATCAGCCCCAGCATTTT. It yields the protein CASSLSSVYSNQPQHF.

The chain combines TRBV5-4 with TRBJ2-4; the D gene could be TRBD1 or TRBD2 (5 bases each). Germline V lookup: CDR1 SGHNT, CDR2 YYREEE (reference sequence). V lost 2 bases, J lost 3 bases, and 12 bases lay in between. This CDR3 region has 15 residues. As DNA, the CDR3 is TGTGCCAGCAGCTTTTACGAGGGGTTCAAAAACATTCAGTACTTC. Translation gives CASSFYEGFKNIQYF.

This clone showed up just once. The rearrangement links TRBV21-1 to TRBJ2-1; the tabulated D call, TRBD1, remains unverified against the DNA. TRBV21-1 has pseudogene status. The CDR3 length is 14 residues. The CDR3 sequence: CASSTDRGLNEQFF. The DNA for the CDR3 is TGTGCCAGCAGCACGGACAGGGGGCTGAATGAGCAGTTCTTC.